Included here is one T cell receptor (beta chain) sequence, with context. Antigen unknown. The record originates from a study of T cell responses to AZD1222 COVID-19 vaccine. The repertoire was sequenced with immunoSEQ multiplex PCR; TCRdb's copy has only in-frame clones and lacks some. The sample holds 130,000 or so clones, approximately 91% seen once. Findings and limits, study-wide: It should be noted that donors were predominantly white British and more often female, and clonal diversity was possibly underestimated. Scientists sampled the repertoires only once the peak T cell response had passed. Reportedly, nearly half the spike-specific TCRs target unmutated variant regions. Vaccine-associated CD4 TCRs spanned spike, dominant at 160-218 and 743-854.

This sample comprised peripheral blood, obtained on day 0 of AZD1222 vaccination. The source is an adult in good health.

CDR3 DNA sequence: TGTGCCAGCAGTGAAGCTTGGGGGCAGACTGAAGCTTTCTTT. This sequence encodes CASSEAWGQTEAFF. The chain combines TRBV6-1 with TRBJ1-1; the D gene is possibly TRBD1 (6 bases). This CDR3 comprises 14 residues. Germline V lookup: CDR1 MNHNS, CDR2 SASEGT. Trimming pared 0 bases from V and 5 bases from J, leaving 10 bases between.